These 21 T cell receptor beta chains came from one sample sequenced in a study of blood T cell repertoires in COVID-19. Method: immunoSEQ multiplex PCR; TCRdb's copy keeps in-frame clones and lacks some. Of about 190,000 clones in the sample, around 88% were seen once. The sequencing sample was made of peripheral blood. These receptors were collected from a woman in her twenties or thirties with acute or convalescent COVID-19.

The rearrangement uses TRBV10-3 and TRBJ1-1; TRBD1 might be the D (5 bases). Germline V lookup: CDR1 ENHRY, CDR2 SYGVKD. The CDR3 length is 13 residues. V was trimmed by 4 bases and J by 2 bases, leaving 8 bases between them. In DNA form, the CDR3 reads TGTGCCATCAGTGGCACAGGCAACACTGAAGCTTTCTTT. Translated, it gives CAISGTGNTEAFF.

V gene TRBV2 combines with J gene TRBJ1-6, with D possibly matching TRBD1 (6 bases). This CDR3 is built from 15 residues. CDR1 and CDR2 (germline): SNHLY, FYNNEI. V was cut by 9 bases and J by 5 bases, with 17 bases left in between. This CDR3 is CASSQQGLHNSPLHF. CDR3 nucleotide sequence: TGTGCCAGTTCTCAACAGGGTTTACATAATTCACCCCTCCACTTT.

V is TRBV28 and J is TRBJ2-7, with unresolved D. This CDR3 is 12 amino acids long. Germline V gene data show CDR1 as MDHEN and CDR2 as SYDVKM. Deletions cut 3 bases from V and 5 bases from J, with 8 bases between. In DNA form, the CDR3 reads TGTGCCAGCAGTTTTAGAGGTAACGAGCAGTACTTC. Residues: CASSFRGNEQYF.

On this clone: Other DNA sequences in this specimen translate into the identical CDR3. The rearrangement joins TRBV27 to TRBJ1-5; D is ambiguous. V lost 3 bases and J 4 bases, leaving 10 bases between the germline ends. Germline CDR1 MNHEY, CDR2 SMNVEV (reference sequence). The CDR3 spans 14 residues. CDR3 sequence: CASSLGGLNQPQHF. The CDR3 DNA is TGTGCCAGCAGTTTGGGAGGGTTAAATCAGCCCCAGCATTTT.

The chain joins TRBV12-3 or TRBV12-4 to TRBJ2-5; 9 bases align to TRBD2. V shed 8 bases and J 5 bases; nucleotides not matched to a gene: 0. The CDR3 spans 11 residues. As DNA, the CDR3 is TGTGCCAGCGGACTAGCGGAGACCCAGTACTTC. It specifies CASGLAETQYF.

This rearrangement joins TRBV5-4 to TRBJ2-1, with 8 bases that match TRBD2. Germline CDR1 and CDR2: SGHNT and YYREEE (reference sequence). The CDR3 is 15 residues long. V lost 1 base and J lost 7; bases outside the gene matches: 7. The CDR3 DNA reads as TGTGCCAGCAGCTTGTTCGGGAGGGGCGAAAATGAGCAGTTCTTC. Translating gives CASSLFGRGENEQFF.

The rearrangement uses TRBV7-9 and TRBJ2-7; no reliable D call. The CDR3 consists of 13 residues. Per the germline V gene, CDR1 is SEHNR and CDR2 is FQNEAQ (reference sequence). Trimming removed 2 bases from V and 6 bases from J, with 11 bases in between. The CDR3 sequence is CASSLRGNGEQYF. The CDR3 region has the DNA TGTGCCAGCAGCTTACGTGGCAATGGCGAGCAGTACTTC.

V and J are TRBV5-1 and TRBJ2-1; D gene unclear. V was cut by 4 bases and J by 9 bases, with 11 bases left in between. The CDR3 consists of 12 residues. Germline-derived CDR1 and CDR2 are SGHRS and YFSETQ. The CDR3 region has the DNA TGCGCCAGCAGCCTAGAGATTTCTGAGCAGTTCTTC. Encoded protein: CASSLEISEQFF.

The V gene is TRBV24-1, the J gene TRBJ1-2, with no clear D. The CDR3 sequence is 12 residues long. Trimming pared 2 bases from V and 5 bases from J, leaving 5 bases between. Germline V gene data show CDR1 as KGHDR and CDR2 as SFDVKD. CDR3 coding DNA: TGTGCCACCAGTGATTCTATATATGGCTACACCTTC. It translates to CATSDSIYGYTF.

The chain is built from TRBV3-1 (or the pseudogene TRBV3-2) and TRBJ1-5, with D unclear. Germline lookup yields CDR1 LGHDT and CDR2 YNNKEL (reference sequence). The CDR3 contains 13 residues. V was trimmed by 2 bases and J by 9 bases, leaving 11 bases between them. The CDR3 nucleotides are TGTGCCAGCAGCCAAACCCGACGGGGGCCCCAGCATTTT. This sequence encodes CASSQTRRGPQHF.

The V call is TRBV3-1 (or the pseudogene TRBV3-2), the J call TRBJ1-1; D is ambiguous. CDR1 is LGHDT, CDR2 YNNKEL, per germline (reference sequence). The length of the CDR3 is 14 residues. V was cut by 1 base and J by 11 bases, with 17 bases left in between. Written as DNA, the CDR3 is TGTGCCAGCAGCCAAGTGAACTGGTCGGGTGGGGCTTTCTTT. Protein product: CASSQVNWSGGAFF.

Remarks on this clone: One end of the junction fails to match germline, which may point to a read error. The chain links TRBV7-9 to TRBJ1-2; D perhaps matches TRBD1 (6 bases). CDR3 length equals 13 residues. Per germline, CDR1 SEHNR and CDR2 FQNEAQ (reference sequence). CDR3 sequence (DNA): TGTGCCAGCAGCTTAGATTATCTGGGACATAAGGCCTTC. Protein: CASSLDYLGHKAF. Complete variable domain (other parts from reference TRBV7-9 and TRBJ1-2): DTGVSQNPRHKITKRGQNVTFRCDPISEHNRLYWYRQTLGQGPEFLTYFQNEAQLEKSRLLSDRFSAERPKGSFSTLEIQRTEQGDSAMYLCASSLDYLGHKAFGSGTRLTVV.

This clone was observed once. The V gene is TRBV5-1, the J gene TRBJ1-3; TRBD1 might be the D (5 bases). V lost 4 bases and J 2 bases, leaving 22 bases between the germline ends. The CDR3 runs 18 residues. Per the germline V gene, CDR1 is SGHRS and CDR2 is YFSETQ. The CDR3 reads CASSPIPSGGQPGNTIYF. CDR3 nucleotides: TGCGCCAGCAGCCCTATTCCTAGCGGGGGTCAGCCTGGAAACACCATATATTTT.

The chain joins TRBV27 to TRBJ1-5; the D is unclear. Trimming stripped 6 bases from V and 0 bases from J, with 6 bases between. The CDR3 has 13 residues. Germline V gene sequence: CDR1 MNHEY, CDR2 SMNVEV (reference sequence). The CDR3, as DNA: TGTGCCAGCAGCAGTTATAGCAATCAGCCCCAGCATTTT. It specifies CASSSYSNQPQHF.

The J gene is TRBJ2-3, the V gene TRBV23-1; no firm D call. TRBV23-1 is classed as an ORF, of uncertain function. This CDR3 has 14 amino acids. V was pared by 2 bases and J by 2 bases, with 8 bases between. The CDR3 region is CASSQGLLTDTQYF. DNA for the CDR3: TGCGCCAGCAGTCAAGGGCTCCTCACAGATACGCAGTATTTT.

For this clone: The junction shows a germline mismatch at one end, possibly a read error. This chain joins TRBV5-1 and TRBJ1-1; D unresolved. This CDR3 is 13 amino acids long. Germline CDR1 SGHRS, CDR2 YFSETQ. The CDR3 is CASSLVFQTDAFF. Here the CDR3 DNA reads TGCGCCAGCAGCTTGGTGTTTCAGACTGATGCTTTCTTT.

In regard to this clone: This specimen includes other DNA sequences encoding the same CDR3. The rearrangement links TRBV7-9 to TRBJ1-1; 7 bases align to TRBD1. V was clipped by 3 bases and J by 3 bases; unmatched bases: 1. CDR1 SEHNR and CDR2 FQNEAQ come from the germline V gene (reference sequence). The CDR3 length is 13 residues. The CDR3 nucleotides are TGTGCCAGCAGCTTCACAGGGGACACTGAAGCTTTCTTT. Its translation is CASSFTGDTEAFF.

J is TRBJ2-6 and V is TRBV5-4; D gene uncertain. From germline, CDR1 is SGHNT and CDR2 YYREEE (reference sequence). V lost 2 bases, J lost 2 bases, and 5 bases lay in between. The CDR3 covers 14 residues. The CDR3 DNA follows: TGTGCCAGCAGCTTCCCGGCTGGGGCCAACGTCCTGACTTTC. Amino acids: CASSFPAGANVLTF.

The chain joins TRBV7-6 to TRBJ2-3, with D possibly TRBD1 on 6 matching bases. The V end lost 5 bases, the J end lost 5 bases, and 8 bases lay between the germline ends. The germline CDR1 and CDR2 sequences are SGHVS and FNYEAQ. The CDR3 is made up of 12 amino acids. The CDR3 coding sequence is TGTGCCAGCAGCCCGGACAGAGATACGCAGTATTTT. Encoded protein: CASSPDRDTQYF.

In DNA form, the CDR3 reads TGTGCCAGCAGCTTTCTAGGGGGAAATTCGAACACTGAAGCTTTCTTT. Its protein is CASSFLGGNSNTEAFF. The V and J genes are TRBV7-2 and TRBJ1-1; a possible D gene is TRBD1 (6 bases). This CDR3 is built from 16 residues. Trimming stripped 3 bases from V and 1 base from J, with 15 bases between. Per germline, CDR1 SGHTA and CDR2 FQGNSA.

The chain is built from TRBV5-4 and TRBJ2-3, with D tentatively TRBD1 (6 bases). This CDR3 is 15 amino acids long. Germline CDR1 reads SGHNT; CDR2 reads YYREEE (reference sequence). V was clipped by 0 bases and J by 9 bases, with 17 bases between them. DNA of the CDR3: TGTGCCAGCAGCTTGGTCGGGACACCAGCCCAGACGCAGTATTTT. This translates into CASSLVGTPAQTQYF.